Ten or more counts support the clone carrying this T cell receptor beta chain. No antigen is known for it. CDR1 is MNHEY and CDR2 is SVGAGI in the germline V gene. V was clipped by 4 bases and J by 10 bases, with 16 bases between them. This CDR3 contains 14 residues. The record originates from a study of neurological immune-mediated disorders. The study's findings and limits: Healthy controls had more TCR clonal expansion than multiple sclerosis, which showed the least, whereas HTLV-1-associated myelopathy showed the most.

TCRdb itself ran the 5' RACE reads through MiXCR, one entry per CDR3 protein. The sample lists 50,000 to 80,000 distinct CDR3 sequences, 3.4% occurring once. The rearrangement links TRBV6-5 to TRBJ1-4; tentative D call: TRBD1 (6 bases). What was sequenced was PBMCs. The origin of this receptor is a man aged 35-49 years with multiple sclerosis. CDR3 region: CASSSDSYNVKLFF. In DNA form, the CDR3 reads TGTGCCAGCAGTTCGGACAGCTACAACGTAAAACTGTTTTTT.